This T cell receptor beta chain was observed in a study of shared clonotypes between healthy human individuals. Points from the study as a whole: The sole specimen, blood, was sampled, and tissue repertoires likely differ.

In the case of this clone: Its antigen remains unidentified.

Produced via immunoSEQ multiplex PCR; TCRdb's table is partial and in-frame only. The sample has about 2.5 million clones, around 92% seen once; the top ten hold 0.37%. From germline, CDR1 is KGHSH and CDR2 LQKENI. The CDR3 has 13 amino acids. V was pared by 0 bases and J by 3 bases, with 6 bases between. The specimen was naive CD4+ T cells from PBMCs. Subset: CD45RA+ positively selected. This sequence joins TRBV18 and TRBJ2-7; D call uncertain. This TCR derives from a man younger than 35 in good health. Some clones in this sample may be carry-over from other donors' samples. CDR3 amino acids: CASSPPGHYEQYF. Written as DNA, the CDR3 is TGTGCCAGCTCACCACCGGGTCACTACGAGCAGTACTTC. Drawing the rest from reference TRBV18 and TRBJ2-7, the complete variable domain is NAGVMQNPRHLVRRRGQEARLRCSPMKGHSHVYWYRQLPEEGLKFMVYLQKENIIDESGMPKERFSAEFPKEGPSILRIQQVVRGDSAAYFCASSPPGHYEQYFGPGTRLTVT.